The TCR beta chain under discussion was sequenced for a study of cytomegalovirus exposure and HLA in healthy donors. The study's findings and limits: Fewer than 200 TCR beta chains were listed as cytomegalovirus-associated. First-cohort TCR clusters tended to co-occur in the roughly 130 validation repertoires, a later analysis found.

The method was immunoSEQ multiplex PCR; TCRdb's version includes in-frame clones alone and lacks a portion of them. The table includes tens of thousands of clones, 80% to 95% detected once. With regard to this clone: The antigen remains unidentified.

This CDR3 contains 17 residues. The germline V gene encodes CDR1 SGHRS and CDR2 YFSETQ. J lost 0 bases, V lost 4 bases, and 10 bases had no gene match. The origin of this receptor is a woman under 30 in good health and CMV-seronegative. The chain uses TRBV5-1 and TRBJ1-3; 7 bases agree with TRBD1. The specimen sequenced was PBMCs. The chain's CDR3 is CASSPRTGSSSGNTIYF. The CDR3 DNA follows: TGCGCCAGCAGCCCCAGGACAGGAAGCAGCTCTGGAAACACCATATATTTT.